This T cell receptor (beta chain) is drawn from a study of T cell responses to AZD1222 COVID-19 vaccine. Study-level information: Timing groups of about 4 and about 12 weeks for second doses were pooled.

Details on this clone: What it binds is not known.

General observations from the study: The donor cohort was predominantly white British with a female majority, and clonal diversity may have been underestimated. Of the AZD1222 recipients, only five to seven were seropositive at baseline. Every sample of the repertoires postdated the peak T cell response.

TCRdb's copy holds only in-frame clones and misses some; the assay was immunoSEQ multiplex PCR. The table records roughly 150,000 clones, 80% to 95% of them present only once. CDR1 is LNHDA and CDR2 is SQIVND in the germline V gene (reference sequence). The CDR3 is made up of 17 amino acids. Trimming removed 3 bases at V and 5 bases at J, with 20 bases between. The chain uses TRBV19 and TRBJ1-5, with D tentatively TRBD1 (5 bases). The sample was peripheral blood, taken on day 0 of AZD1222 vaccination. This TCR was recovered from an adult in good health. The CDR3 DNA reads TGTGCCAGTAGTATGATGGGGACGGCCGATCGGGATCAGCCCCAGCATTTT. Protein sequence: CASSMMGTADRDQPQHF.